A single sample is the source of the 4 T cell receptor beta chains below, sequenced in a study of Ad26.COV2.S vaccination and SARS-CoV-2 variants. Profiling relied on immunoSEQ multiplex PCR, and the TCRdb table lists in-frame clones only, not all of them. The table includes roughly 700,000 clones, roughly 90% detected once. Noted treatment: roughly 20 received Ad26.COV2.S at low or high dose, single or two shots; about 5 received placebo; per-sample allocation not given. Sampling happened 63 days after the first vaccine or placebo injection. Sample: peripheral blood, taken in a trial of Ad26.COV2.S vaccine versus placebo. These TCRs come from a person aged 18-65 years who received the Ad26.COV2.S COVID-19 vaccine or a placebo.

V and J are TRBV5-1 and TRBJ2-1, with D perhaps TRBD1 (6 bases). Germline V lookup: CDR1 SGHRS, CDR2 YFSETQ. Trimming left V 0 bases short and J 4 bases short, with 14 bases between. The CDR3 loop spans 16 amino acids. The CDR3 loop is CASSLAQGRGYNEQFF. In DNA, the CDR3 is TGCGCCAGCAGCTTGGCACAGGGTCGAGGGTACAATGAGCAGTTCTTC. The full variable domain, with the rest looked up from reference TRBV5-1 and TRBJ2-1, is KAGVTQTPRYLIKTRGQQVTLSCSPISGHRSVSWYQQTPGQGLQFLFEYFSETQRNKGNFPGRFSGRQFSNSRSEMNVSTLELGDSALYLCASSLAQGRGYNEQFFGPGTRLTVL.

J is TRBJ2-7 and V is TRBV5-8; weak D call: TRBD1 (5 bases). The CDR3 is 14 amino acids. V gave up 0 bases and J gave up 1 base, with 8 bases separating them. The germline V gene has CDR1 SGHTS and CDR2 YDEGEE. For the CDR3, the DNA is TGTGCCAGCAGCTTGGCGGACAAGTCCTACGAGCAGTACTTC. Its protein is CASSLADKSYEQYF.

The V gene is TRBV7-2, the J gene TRBJ1-5, with D unclear. Per the germline V gene, CDR1 is SGHTA and CDR2 is FQGNSA. CDR3 length: 14 residues. Trimming shortened V by 2 bases and J by 2 bases, and 7 bases separated the two germline ends. CDR3 DNA: TGTGCCAGCAGCTTAAGTAGCGGCAATCAGCCCCAGCATTTT. This codes for CASSLSSGNQPQHF.

The rearrangement joins TRBV5-1 to TRBJ2-1; tentatively, D is TRBD2 (6 bases). The V end lost 0 bases, the J end lost 4 bases, and 17 bases lay between the germline ends. CDR1 and CDR2 (germline): SGHRS, YFSETQ. The CDR3 runs 17 residues. Here the CDR3 DNA reads TGCGCCAGCAGCTTGGACTCGACTAGTCGCATTTACAATGAGCAGTTCTTC. It specifies CASSLDSTSRIYNEQFF.